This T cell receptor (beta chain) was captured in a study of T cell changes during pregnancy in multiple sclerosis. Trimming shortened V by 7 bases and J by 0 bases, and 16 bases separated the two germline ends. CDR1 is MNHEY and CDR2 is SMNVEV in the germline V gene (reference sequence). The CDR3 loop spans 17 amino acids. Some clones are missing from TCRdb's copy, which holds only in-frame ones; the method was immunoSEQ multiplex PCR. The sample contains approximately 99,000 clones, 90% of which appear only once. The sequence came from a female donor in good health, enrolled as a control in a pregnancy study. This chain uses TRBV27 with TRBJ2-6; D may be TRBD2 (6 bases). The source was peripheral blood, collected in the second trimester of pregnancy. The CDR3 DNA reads TGTGCCAGCACAAGTTCTCGGGGGACCTCTGGGGCCAACGTCCTGACTTTC. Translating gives CASTSSRGTSGANVLTF. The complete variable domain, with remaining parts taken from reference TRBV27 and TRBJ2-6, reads EAQVTQNPRYLITVTGKKLTVTCSQNMNHEYMSWYRQDPGLGLRQIYYSMNVEVTDKGDVPEGYKVSRKEKRNFPLILESPSPNQTSLYFCASTSSRGTSGANVLTFGAGSRLTVL.